This T cell receptor beta chain was profiled in a study of shared clonotypes between healthy human individuals. About the research overall: Each donor contributed plates that comprised three CD4 naive, three CD4 memory, two CD8 naive and one CD8 memory. General study points: The donor pool, a small one, limited the genetic and exposure-history diversity represented.

The repertoire was sequenced with immunoSEQ multiplex PCR; TCRdb's copy has only in-frame clones and lacks some. The sample consists of approximately 1.9 million clones, roughly 93% of them appearing once. Concerning this clone itself: What it binds is not known.

CD45RO negativity and positive selection for CCR7 defined naive CD8 cells, a population that excluded terminally differentiated effector memory CD45RA+ cells. All donors were healthy HIV-negative adults lacking recent acute infections or vaccinations. The donors, all of them Caucasian adults, lived in Nashville, Tennessee. CDR1 is SGDLS and CDR2 is YYNGEE in the germline V gene. Germline trimming cut 4 bases from V and 0 bases from J; bases unmatched to any gene: 7. CDR3 length: 17 amino acids. Sequenced input: naive CD8+ T cells from PBMCs. This sequence joins TRBV9 and TRBJ2-1; 10 positions match TRBD2. This sequence originates from a man between 18 and 29 years old in good health. Some clones in this sample may be carry-over from other donors' samples. This CDR3 is CASSPSGSASSYNEQFF. CDR3 DNA sequence: TGTGCCAGCAGCCCTAGCGGGAGCGCTAGCTCCTACAATGAGCAGTTCTTC.